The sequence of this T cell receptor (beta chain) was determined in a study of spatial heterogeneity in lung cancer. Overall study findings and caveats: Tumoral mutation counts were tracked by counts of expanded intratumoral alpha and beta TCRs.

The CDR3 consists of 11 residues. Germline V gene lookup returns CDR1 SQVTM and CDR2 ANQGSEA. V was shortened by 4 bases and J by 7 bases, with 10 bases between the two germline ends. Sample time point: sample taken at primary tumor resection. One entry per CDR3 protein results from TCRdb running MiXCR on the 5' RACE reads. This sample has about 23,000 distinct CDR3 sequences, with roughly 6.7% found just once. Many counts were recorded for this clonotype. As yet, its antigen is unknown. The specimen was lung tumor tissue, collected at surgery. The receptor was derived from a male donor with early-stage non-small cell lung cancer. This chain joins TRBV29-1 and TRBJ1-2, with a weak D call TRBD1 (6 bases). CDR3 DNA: TGCAGCGTTGCCCAGGGGTTTGGCTACACCTTC. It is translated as CSVAQGFGYTF.